This T cell receptor beta chain was captured by sequencing in a study of shared clonotypes between healthy human individuals (TCRdb year 2020). Regarding the research as a whole: Three men and a couple of women, aged 18 to 49 years, made up the cohort. For each donor, three plates each were used for CD4 naive and CD4 memory, two plates were used for CD8 naive, and one plate was used for CD8 memory. Blood TCR repertoires of about 5 healthy adults were deeply sequenced to estimate repertoire size and the extent of clonotype sharing between individuals. To increase sequencing depth and limit assay-specific biases, TCR repertoire library preparation and sequencing were carried out by different laboratories using diverse techniques. Per donor, leukapheresis produced somewhere between about 0.94 and 9.5 billion PBMCs. General conclusions and limits of the study: Based on pairwise subsampling, the degree of clonotype sharing among donors was expected to be affected by sequencing depth. The small number of donors limited the genetic and exposure-history diversity represented. Naive subsets generally had larger estimated clonotype richness than memory subsets did. Across a few donors, about 4.5% of naive CD4, approximately 3.6% of naive CD8, roughly 2.2% of memory CD4, and approximately 0.4% of memory CD8 clonotypes were shared. Only blood was sampled, and tissue TCR repertoires likely differ from those in blood. Compared with non-shared clonotypes, the clonotypes found in all four sorted-subset donors had higher generation probabilities. Incomplete sequencing was indicated by rarefaction of sorted-subset datasets, despite the large sequencing depth.

On this clone: Its antigen specificity is not known. The input lacks base qualities; no much larger clone sits a single base away.

Using the deep immunoSEQ assay, TCR CDR3 regions were amplified from genomic DNA by multiplex PCR. Extracted genomic DNA from each cell subset was spread evenly across all wells of several immunoSEQ 96-well plates, with each plate serving as a replicate. Each replicate PCR for sorted subsets received about 200 ng genomic DNA, equal to tens of thousands of T cell genomes. Purified libraries were quantified with a Qubit 3.0 fluorometer, sized on a Bioanalyzer 2100, and re-quantified with the KAPA Library Quantification kit. Each immunoSEQ 96-well plate was sequenced on its own single-read 150-cycle Illumina NextSeq 550 flow cell. The authors' analysis ran thus. Because only junctional sequences without quality scores were contained in the immunoSEQ output, filtering matching that applied to full-length reads could not be performed. Sequences were annotated with PyIR, a Python wrapper for IgBLAST v1.9, using IMGT germline references to assign V/J genes and CDR3. Reads were filtered out if the reads had weak V/J assignments (E-value above 1e-6), no CDR3, stop codons, out-of-frame junctions, or ambiguous translated residues. V3J clonotypes were defined as sequences sharing the same inferred V gene, J gene, and CDR3 amino acid sequence. Percentage overlap between repertoires was calculated by dividing the number of shared unique clonotypes by the size of the smaller repertoire. Richness of each repertoire was evaluated using RTK rarefaction, the Chao1 estimator, and Recon v2.1 estimates of unobserved clonotypes. For all TCRbeta clonotypes obtained by the gDNA method from a handful of donors, generation probabilities were computed with OLGA. This immuneACCESS table, as held by TCRdb, lists in-frame sequences with V and J called but not all clones. Of the missing ones, under half trace to an unresolved V gene in checked studies; the others have no known cause. V, J and clone size were drawn from that table, and D and trimming were deduced from the DNA. The sample table shows about 680,000 clones, and around 73% are seen once. Around 1.8% of the sample is in the top ten clones.

The CDR3, cysteine through phenylalanine, is 14 amino acids long. Only CDR3 DNA remains: 42 bases, in frame from the first base. V loses 8 bases of germline sequence and J loses 4 bases, and the interval between the two ends is 17 bases. CDR1 MDHEN and CDR2 SYDVKM were looked up in the germline V gene. Donors were healthy HIV-negative adults with no recently reported acute infections or vaccinations. Only Caucasian adults living in Nashville, Tennessee, USA were represented among the donors. CD4+ T cells were enriched by magnetic negative selection; naive cells were then positively selected on CD45RA, and the negative fraction formed the memory subset. Blood was collected by leukapheresis, and PBMCs were isolated by Ficoll-Histopaque density gradient centrifugation and then cryopreserved in liquid nitrogen vapor phase. Analytical flow cytometry was used to check the purity and quantity of every magnetically sorted T cell population. Genomic DNA was isolated from each sorted fraction and quantified by UV absorbance on a Nanodrop 2000c.

The rearrangement joined TRBV28 to TRBJ1-2; no D gene is confidently identified. The source of this sequence is a woman aged 25 to 39 in good health. Input material: memory CD4+ T cells sorted from blood. The cell subset or site label on this specimen signifies: CD45RA-negative fraction. The DNA is TGTGCCAGCGGACCCCCCGAGCGTCTCTATGGCTACACCTTC. Translated, this gives CASGPPERLYGYTF.